What follows are 17 T cell receptor beta chains derived from one specimen sequenced in a study of T cell changes during pregnancy in multiple sclerosis. Method: immunoSEQ multiplex PCR; TCRdb's copy keeps in-frame clones and lacks some. This table holds 90,000 or so clones, approximately 90% found once. The sequenced sample was peripheral blood, obtained before pregnancy. The receptor source for this set is a female donor with multiple sclerosis, enrolled in a pregnancy study.

This sequence joins TRBV19 and TRBJ2-6; 7 bases line up with TRBD1. This CDR3 contains 15 residues. V trimming: 5 bases; J trimming: 0 bases; junction bases outside the gene matches: 1. Germline V lookup: CDR1 LNHDA, CDR2 SQIVND (reference sequence). CDR3 nucleotides: TGTGCCAGTAGTTCAGGGGGCTCTGGGGCCAACGTCCTGACTTTC. Protein product: CASSSGGSGANVLTF.

This clone was counted once. The chain employs TRBV27 and TRBJ2-2, with no clear D. Germline V lookup: CDR1 MNHEY, CDR2 SMNVEV (reference sequence). Trimming shortened V by 5 bases and J by 2 bases, and 9 bases separated the two germline ends. The CDR3 runs to 14 residues. Here the CDR3 DNA reads TGTGCCAGCAGTGCCTTTACAAACACCGGGGAGCTGTTTTTT. Its translation: CASSAFTNTGELFF.

This clone was counted a single time. The chain combines TRBV7-6 with TRBJ2-7, with TRBD1 matching 8 bases. The CDR3 loop spans 14 amino acids. The V segment lost 4 bases and the J segment 2 bases; nucleotides outside the gene matches: 4. Germline-derived CDR1 and CDR2 are SGHVS and FNYEAQ. CDR3 DNA: TGTGCCAGCAGCTCGACAGGGGATCCCTACGAGCAGTACTTC. Translation gives CASSSTGDPYEQYF. Variable domain in full (rest from reference TRBV7-6 and TRBJ2-7): GAGVSQSPRYKVTKRGQDVALRCDPISGHVSLYWYRQALGQGPEFLTYFNYEAQQDKSGLPNDRFSAERPEGSISTLTIQRTEQRDSAMYRCASSSTGDPYEQYFGPGTRLTVT.

This clone appeared a single time. The CDR3 loop reads CSASGTSGRWVDTQYF. In nucleotides, the CDR3 is TGCAGCGCCTCAGGGACTAGCGGGAGGTGGGTAGATACGCAGTATTTT. V gene TRBV29-1 combines with J gene TRBJ2-3, with 15 bases matching TRBD2. Germline-derived CDR1 and CDR2 are SQVTM and ANQGSEA. There are 16 residues in the CDR3. Losses at the gene ends were 7 bases for V and 5 bases for J; bases not matched to a gene: 10.

The rearrangement links TRBV11-2 to TRBJ2-3, with D maybe TRBD2 (6 bases). V lost 1 base and J 2 bases, leaving 10 bases between the germline ends. CDR1 SGHAT and CDR2 FQNNGV come from the germline V gene. The CDR3 has 15 amino acids. The CDR3 DNA reads as TGTGCCAGCAGCTTAGGGCTAGCGCCCACAGATACGCAGTATTTT. Protein product: CASSLGLAPTDTQYF.

The chain employs TRBV29-1 and TRBJ2-1, with TRBD2 matching 8 bases. This CDR3 is built from 14 residues. Germline V CDR1 and CDR2: SQVTM, ANQGSEA. J lost 7 bases, V lost 6 bases, and 11 bases had no gene match. DNA for the CDR3: TGCAGCGTCCTACCACCGGGACTAGTGAATGAGCAGTTCTTC. It yields the protein CSVLPPGLVNEQFF.

The J gene is TRBJ2-7, the V gene TRBV7-9; 10 nucleotides agree with TRBD2. The germline V gene has CDR1 SEHNR and CDR2 FQNEAQ (reference sequence). Trimming at V came to 3 bases and at J to 1 base, leaving 3 bases not matched to a gene. The CDR3 totals 15 residues. The CDR3 loop reads CASSFTSGVSYEQYF. The CDR3 DNA reads TGTGCCAGCAGCTTTACTAGCGGGGTTTCCTACGAGCAGTACTTC.

The CDR3 region is CASSVAPDTDTQYF. The CDR3 bases are TGTGCCAGCAGCGTAGCCCCAGATACAGATACGCAGTATTTT. The gene calls are TRBV9 and TRBJ2-3; D gene ambiguous. The V gene's germline CDR1 is SGDLS and CDR2 YYNGEE. This CDR3 is 14 amino acids long. V was shortened by 0 bases and J by 3 bases, with 8 bases between the two germline ends.

This sequence joins TRBV5-1 and TRBJ2-1; TRBD2 aligns across 10 bases. CDR3 length: 14 amino acids. Germline loops: CDR1 SGHRS, CDR2 YFSETQ. V dropped 2 bases and J dropped 10; count of bases not matched to a gene: 6. CDR3 sequence: CASSFRLAGEEQFF. CDR3 DNA: TGCGCCAGCAGCTTTCGGCTAGCGGGGGAGGAGCAGTTCTTC.

The V call is TRBV7-2, the J call TRBJ2-3, with 9 bases that match TRBD2. V trimming: 4 bases; J trimming: 2 bases; junction bases outside the gene matches: 4. This CDR3 contains 15 residues. From germline, CDR1 is SGHTA and CDR2 FQGNSA. CDR3: CASSSSGRTTDTQYF. CDR3 sequence (DNA): TGTGCCAGCAGCTCGAGCGGGAGGACCACAGATACGCAGTATTTT.

This chain connects TRBV6-6 to TRBJ1-1, with D perhaps matching TRBD1 (6 bases). The V end was cut by 6 bases, the J end by 3 bases, with 17 bases between. The germline CDR1 and CDR2 sequences are MNHNY and SVGAGI (reference sequence). CDR3 length equals 15 residues. The CDR3 DNA reads as TGTGCCAGCAGCGCCGCCCAGGGGTGGTACACTGAAGCTTTCTTT. Translation: CASSAAQGWYTEAFF.

J is TRBJ2-5 and V is TRBV7-8; 16 positions agree with TRBD2. Germline CDR1 and CDR2: SGHVS and FQNEAQ. This CDR3 comprises 15 residues. The V segment lost 5 bases and the J segment 9 bases; nucleotides outside the gene matches: 6. In nucleotides, the CDR3 is TGTGCCAGCAGCATGGGACTAGCGGGGGGGTGGGCCCAGTACTTC. Translated: CASSMGLAGGWAQYF.

V is TRBV5-8 and J is TRBJ1-2; D possibly corresponds to TRBD1 (6 bases). V shed 5 bases and J shed 3 bases, with 14 bases lying between them. The CDR3 sequence is 14 residues long. Germline CDR1 SGHTS, CDR2 YDEGEE. CDR3 amino acids: CASRKQGTHYGYTF. CDR3 nucleotides: TGTGCCAGCAGGAAACAGGGAACCCACTATGGCTACACCTTC.

The chain combines TRBV9 with TRBJ2-2; TRBD1 matches 8 bases. Germline CDR1 is SGDLS and CDR2 is YYNGEE. Trimming took 9 bases from V and 2 from J; bases not matched to a gene: 6. The CDR3 totals 14 residues. The CDR3 loop is CATRQGLNTGELFF. In nucleotides, the CDR3 is TGTGCCACTAGACAGGGGCTCAACACCGGGGAGCTGTTTTTT. The variable domain in full, with the rest retrieved from reference TRBV9 and TRBJ2-2, is DSGVTQTPKHLITATGQRVTLRCSPRSGDLSVYWYQQSLDQGLQFLIQYYNGEERAKGNILERFSAQQFPDLHSELNLSSLELGDSALYFCATRQGLNTGELFFGEGSRLTVL.

This chain joins TRBV5-1 and TRBJ2-7; 8 bases are shared with TRBD1. The CDR3 consists of 15 residues. Germline V gene lookup returns CDR1 SGHRS and CDR2 YFSETQ. V lost 3 bases and J lost 3; bases outside the gene matches: 8. CDR3 bases: TGCGCCAGCAGCTCTGGACAGGGAAGAATCTACGAGCAGTACTTC. Amino acid sequence: CASSSGQGRIYEQYF.

This sequence joins TRBV30 and TRBJ2-1; 8 bases align to TRBD2. CDR1 GTSNPN and CDR2 SVGIG come from the germline V gene (reference sequence). CDR3 length: 13 residues. V dropped 2 bases and J dropped 9; count of bases not matched to a gene: 6. CDR3: CAWSPGGGLEQFF. CDR3 sequence (DNA): TGTGCCTGGAGTCCCGGGGGGGGACTTGAGCAGTTCTTC.

This rearrangement joins TRBV6-1 to TRBJ1-2, with D perhaps matching TRBD1 (6 bases). V was shortened by 1 base and J by 3 bases, with 9 bases between the two germline ends. In germline, CDR1 is MNHNS, CDR2 SASEGT. This CDR3 is 14 amino acids long. The CDR3 sequence is CASSEVRGYYGYTF. The DNA for the CDR3 is TGTGCCAGCAGTGAAGTCAGGGGCTACTATGGCTACACCTTC.